This record looks at one T cell receptor (beta chain) sequence and its context. One end of the junction does not line up with germline, which may come from a read error. From about 490 ng of total RNA, TCR beta-specific cDNA was reverse-transcribed using a constant-region primer. Three nested multiplex PCR rounds, a slightly modified ARM-PCR, produced the libraries for TCR beta. Forward primers for TRBV1-TRBV30 and a C-beta reverse primer served the first two PCR rounds, at around 11 cycles each. TCRdb fed the multiplex PCR reads into MiXCR, producing one record per CDR3 protein. The sample lists over 250,000 distinct CDR3 sequences; approximately 58% were seen once. The data stem from a study of tumor-infiltrating lymphocytes in primary liver carcinoma. Unsorted whole blood supplied the blood RNA, and germline DNA was isolated too. Germline V CDR1 and CDR2: SGHNT, YENEEA. The CDR3 loop spans 13 amino acids.

Sequenced: peripheral blood. The gene calls are TRBV11-3 and TRBJ1-5; maybe TRBD1 (6 bases). This TCR was recovered from a woman aged 30 to 39 with primary liver carcinoma and hepatitis B virus infection. The chain's CDR3 is CASALRGNRPQHF. The DNA for the CDR3 is TGTGCCAGCGCACTGAGGGGGAATCGGCCCCAGCATTTT. Full variable domain (outside the CDR3, taken from reference TRBV11-3 and TRBJ1-5): EAGVVQSPRYKIIEKKQPVAFWCNPISGHNTLYWYLQNLGQGPELLIRYENEEAVDDSQLPKDRFSAERLKGVDSTLKIQPAELGDSAVYLCASALRGNRPQHFGDGTRLSIL.